A single TCR beta chain is shown here with its context. Its antigen is currently unknown. RNA in amounts of roughly 0.45 to 1 ug was reverse transcribed with random hexamers. TCRdb reprocessed the immunoSEQ multiplex PCR reads with MiXCR, giving one entry per CDR3 protein. The repertoire consists of some 120,000 distinct CDR3 sequences, with 90% to 95% occurring once and the leading ten covering approximately 0.12%. CDR3 length equals 13 residues. V was shortened by 10 bases and J by 2 bases, with 12 bases between the two germline ends. The data are from a study of CD8 T cells in Susac syndrome. Study-wide findings and caveats: The TCR sequencing and HLA analysis in the study involved a relatively small number of individuals, as the study acknowledged.

Sequencing used CD4+ T cells from PBMCs. This chain links TRBV12-3 or TRBV12-4 with TRBJ1-5, with D maybe TRBD1 (6 bases). The receptor was isolated from a human donor with multiple sclerosis. The CDR3 loop reads CATHRERNQPQHF. In DNA, the CDR3 is TGTGCCACCCACAGGGAACGCAATCAGCCCCAGCATTTT.